Detailed here is one T cell receptor beta chain. Its antigen is not identified. This sample stems from a study of T cell repertoires in cytomegalovirus infection. The CDR3 is 12 residues long. CDR1 is MNHEY, CDR2 SMNVEV, per germline (reference sequence). Trimming took 9 bases from V and 2 from J; bases not matched to a gene: 4. From the reads, TCRdb called clonotypes with MiXCR, one entry per CDR3 protein. The sample yields about 740,000 distinct CDR3 sequences, 33% seen once. The chain has TRBV27 and TRBJ2-7, with 7 bases matching TRBD1. The sequence was obtained from a human donor in good health (CMV status not recorded). Some clones in this sample may be carry-over from other donors' samples. The starting material was cultured PBMCs, obtained from culture after CMV antigen stimulation. In nucleotides, the CDR3 is TGTGCCAGTGGGACAGCTCCCTACGAGCAGTACTTC. The encoded protein is CASGTAPYEQYF.